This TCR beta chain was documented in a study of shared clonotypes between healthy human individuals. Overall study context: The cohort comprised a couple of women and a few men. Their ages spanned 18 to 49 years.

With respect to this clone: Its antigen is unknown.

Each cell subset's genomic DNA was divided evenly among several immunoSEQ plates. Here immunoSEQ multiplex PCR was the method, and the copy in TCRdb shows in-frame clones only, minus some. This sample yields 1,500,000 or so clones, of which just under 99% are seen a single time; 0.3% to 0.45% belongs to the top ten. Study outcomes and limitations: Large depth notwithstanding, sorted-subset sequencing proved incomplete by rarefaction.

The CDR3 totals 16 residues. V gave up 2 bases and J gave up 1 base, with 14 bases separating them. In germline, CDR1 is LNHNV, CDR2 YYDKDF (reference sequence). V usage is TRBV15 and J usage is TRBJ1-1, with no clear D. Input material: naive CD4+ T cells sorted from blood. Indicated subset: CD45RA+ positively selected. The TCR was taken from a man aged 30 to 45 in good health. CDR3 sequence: CATSRIVGRGNTEAFF. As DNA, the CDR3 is TGTGCCACCAGCAGAATCGTTGGCCGGGGGAACACTGAAGCTTTCTTT. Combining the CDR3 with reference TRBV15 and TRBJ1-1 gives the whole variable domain DAMVIQNPRYQVTQFGKPVTLSCSQTLNHNVMYWYQQKSSQAPKLLFHYYDKDFNNEADTPDNFQSRRPNTSFCFLDIRSPGLGDTAMYLCATSRIVGRGNTEAFFGQGTRLTVV.